This is a list of T cell receptor beta chains from one sample in a study of blood T cells in healthy people across ages. TCRdb reanalysed the 5' RACE reads using MiXCR and keeps one entry per CDR3 protein. This table holds approximately 1.5 million distinct CDR3 sequences, around 35% found once. The sample taken for sequencing was blood. The receptor set was obtained from a woman aged 25 to 39 in good health. The CDR3 runs from the conserved cysteine through the conserved F or W. D genes are given only for firm matches. The size field is filled for only some rows; it gives once, few, many or a size class.

CDR3 length	D gene	V gene	clone size	J gene	CDR3 protein	CDR3 DNA
12	TRBD1	TRBV29-1	many	TRBJ2-1	CSVVAGGNEQFF	TGCAGCGTTGTAGCAGGGGGCAATGAGCAGTTCTTC
14	TRBD2	TRBV6-2/TRBV6-3	NA	TRBJ2-7	CASTPGGESYEQYF	TGTGCCAGCACTCCGGGGGGGGAGTCCTACGAGCAGTACTTC
15	NA	TRBV6-5	NA	TRBJ1-1	CASRGTAGRYTEAFF	TGTGCCAGCAGGGGGACGGCGGGGAGGTATACTGAAGCTTTCTTT
16	TRBD2	TRBV3-1	few	TRBJ2-7	CASSQEDISGMYEQYF	TGTGCCAGCAGCCAAGAAGATATTAGCGGGATGTACGAGCAGTACTTC
15	NA	TRBV15	many	TRBJ2-5	CATSRGDTFQETQYF	TGTGCCACCAGCAGAGGGGATACTTTCCAAGAGACCCAGTACTTC
13	NA	TRBV29-1	NA	TRBJ2-1	CSVEALPYNEQFF	TGCAGCGTTGAAGCTCTCCCTTACAATGAGCAGTTCTTC
12	NA	TRBV20-1	few	TRBJ1-2	CSPEQGSYGYTF	TGCAGTCCGGAACAGGGTAGTTATGGCTACACCTTC
15	TRBD2	TRBV9	NA	TRBJ2-1	CASSVEGLANNEQFF	TGTGCCAGCAGCGTGGAGGGACTAGCTAACAATGAGCAGTTCTTC
14	NA	TRBV12-3/TRBV12-4	few	TRBJ2-1	CASSIGTSYNEQFF	TGTGCCAGCAGTATCGGAACATCCTACAATGAGCAGTTCTTC
12	NA	TRBV3-1	NA	TRBJ1-1	CASSRREGRAFF	TGTGCCAGCAGCCGACGGGAAGGTCGAGCTTTCTTT
17	NA	TRBV4-1	NA	TRBJ1-4	CASSQEGIGYRNEKLFF	TGCGCCAGCAGCCAAGAGGGGATAGGATATCGGAATGAAAAACTGTTTTTT
14	TRBD1	TRBV7-8	NA	TRBJ2-7	CASSSPGQGHEQYF	TGTGCCAGCAGCTCACCGGGACAGGGCCACGAGCAGTACTTC
14	NA	TRBV7-2	NA	TRBJ2-5	CASSSWERQETQYF	TGTGCCAGCAGCTCTTGGGAGCGGCAAGAGACCCAGTACTTC
14	TRBD1	TRBV6-1	NA	TRBJ1-5	CASSERTGEQPQHF	TGTGCCAGCAGTGAAAGAACAGGGGAACAGCCCCAGCATTTT
14	TRBD2	TRBV19	NA	TRBJ2-1	CATCLAGGLDEQFF	TGTGCCACCTGCCTAGCGGGAGGGTTGGATGAGCAGTTCTTC
22	TRBD2	TRBV14	few	TRBJ2-1	CASSQGYPGTSGRLLSYNEQFF	TGTGCCAGCAGCCAAGGATATCCTGGGACTAGCGGGAGGCTACTCTCCTACAATGAGCAGTTCTTC
14	TRBD1	TRBV7-9	few	TRBJ1-1	CASRQGALNTEAFF	TGTGCCAGCCGACAGGGCGCTTTGAACACTGAAGCTTTCTTT
18	TRBD2	TRBV5-1	NA	TRBJ2-1	CASSLAGGGGRRRSEQFF	TGCGCCAGCAGCTTGGCGGGAGGTGGCGGGAGGAGGAGGAGTGAGCAGTTCTTC
14	NA	TRBV5-6	NA	TRBJ2-3	CASSPGFGTDTQYF	TGTGCCAGCAGCCCTGGGTTCGGCACAGATACGCAGTATTTT
15	TRBD1	TRBV5-1	few	TRBJ2-7	CASSSTGTVSYEQYF	TGCGCCAGCAGCTCGACCGGGACAGTCTCCTACGAGCAGTACTTC
16	TRBD1	TRBV27	few	TRBJ1-1	CASSLLRQGVDTEAFF	TGTGCCAGCAGTTTACTGAGACAGGGGGTGGACACTGAAGCTTTCTTT
14	NA	TRBV5-1	NA	TRBJ2-1	CASSAVLGVDEQFF	TGCGCCAGCAGCGCGGTTCTCGGGGTAGATGAGCAGTTCTTC
15	TRBD1	TRBV7-6	many	TRBJ2-7	CASSRGGTGSHEQYF	TGTGCCAGCAGCCGAGGCGGGACAGGGTCCCACGAGCAGTACTTC
20	TRBD2	TRBV28	NA	TRBJ2-1	CASSRRGLAGAVRSYNEQFF	TGTGCCAGCAGCCGTAGGGGACTAGCGGGAGCCGTTCGGTCCTACAATGAGCAGTTCTTC
19	NA	TRBV28	NA	TRBJ2-7	CASSSSPATQGRRLYEQYF	TGTGCCAGCAGTTCCTCACCCGCGACCCAGGGGAGGCGGTTGTACGAGCAGTACTTC
15	NA	TRBV20-1	few	TRBJ2-6	CSALLSSPGANVLTF	TGCAGTGCTCTTCTATCTAGCCCGGGGGCCAACGTCCTGACTTTC
17	NA	TRBV20-1	NA	TRBJ1-5	CSALEGPSISWNQPQHF	TGCAGTGCTCTGGAGGGCCCTTCGATATCTTGGAATCAGCCCCAGCATTTT
17	TRBD1	TRBV19	NA	TRBJ2-7	CASIDSWDREFIHEQYF	TGTGCCAGTATTGATTCGTGGGACAGGGAGTTCATCCACGAGCAGTACTTC
15	NA	TRBV7-9	NA	TRBJ2-7	CASSQTIGGRYEQYF	TGTGCCAGCAGCCAAACAATCGGGGGGCGCTACGAGCAGTACTTC
16	TRBD2	TRBV7-8	once	TRBJ2-7	CASSLWTSGTPLEQYF	TGTGCCAGCAGCCTCTGGACTAGCGGGACGCCACTCGAGCAGTACTTC
14	TRBD1	TRBV7-2	NA	TRBJ2-7	CAGSSQGSTYEQYF	TGTGCCGGCAGCTCACAGGGGAGTACATACGAGCAGTACTTC
14	NA	TRBV20-1	many	TRBJ2-3	CSARGLAGLNTQYF	TGCAGTGCTAGGGGCCTGGCGGGGCTAAATACGCAGTATTTT
18	TRBD2	TRBV3-1	NA	TRBJ2-3	CASSQDPSGVGGTDTQYF	TGTGCCAGCAGCCAAGATCCTAGCGGTGTGGGAGGCACAGATACGCAGTATTTT
14	TRBD1	TRBV5-1	few	TRBJ2-1	CASSFFAGGNEQFF	TGCGCCAGCAGCTTCTTCGCAGGGGGCAATGAGCAGTTCTTC
14	TRBD2	TRBV20-1	NA	TRBJ2-1	CSAATGGRYNEQFF	TGCAGTGCTGCCACGGGGGGGCGGTACAATGAGCAGTTCTTC
23	NA	TRBV11-1	NA	TRBJ2-2	CASSLSPGLRGPDKYQNTGELFF	TGTGCCAGCAGCTTATCCCCTGGACTCAGGGGACCCGACAAATACCAGAACACCGGGGAGCTGTTTTTT
12	TRBD2	TRBV20-1	NA	TRBJ2-1	CSGSSGVETQFF	TGCAGTGGTTCTAGCGGGGTAGAGACCCAGTTCTTC
16	NA	TRBV5-5	many	TRBJ1-5	CASSSTLTGTHQPQHF	TGTGCCAGCAGCAGTACTCTTACAGGGACGCATCAGCCCCAGCATTTT
13	NA	TRBV2	NA	TRBJ1-6	CASRPTGNSPLHF	TGTGCCAGCAGGCCCACCGGAAATTCACCCCTCCACTTT
14	TRBD2	TRBV20-1	NA	TRBJ2-7	CSAAKGLADYEQYF	TGCAGTGCTGCCAAGGGACTAGCGGACTACGAGCAGTACTTC
15	TRBD2	TRBV10-2	NA	TRBJ2-4	CASSLIGTSRKEQYF	TGCGCCAGCAGCTTGATCGGGACTAGCCGAAAGGAGCAGTACTTC
14	NA	TRBV4-1	few	TRBJ2-1	CASSQNQGNNEQFF	TGCGCCAGCAGCCAAAACCAGGGGAACAATGAGCAGTTCTTC
13	NA	TRBV20-1	few	TRBJ1-4	CSARDSSNGKLFF	TGCAGTGCTAGGGACAGTTCGAATGGAAAACTGTTTTTT
15	NA	TRBV11-1	NA	TRBJ1-4	CASSLGSVRNEKLFF	TGTGCCAGCAGCCTGGGGTCGGTTCGAAATGAAAAACTGTTTTTT
12	NA	TRBV12-3/TRBV12-4	NA	TRBJ2-1	CASSQTPGEQFF	TGTGCCAGCAGCCAAACACCCGGTGAGCAGTTCTTC
15	NA	TRBV20-1	NA	TRBJ2-1	CSARSQHSSYNEQFF	TGCAGTGCTAGATCACAGCACTCCTCCTACAATGAGCAGTTCTTC
14	NA	TRBV5-5	NA	TRBJ2-1	CASSWEGVPNEQFF	TGTGCCAGCAGCTGGGAAGGGGTCCCCAACGAGCAGTTCTTC
12	NA	TRBV5-1	few	TRBJ2-5	CASGIGGETQYF	TGCGCCAGCGGCATCGGGGGTGAGACCCAGTACTTC
15	NA	TRBV6-6	few	TRBJ2-7	CASSSWDGPSYEQYF	TGTGCCAGCAGTTCCTGGGACGGCCCTTCCTACGAGCAGTACTTC
12	NA	TRBV29-1	once	TRBJ1-2	CSVVGTDCGYTF	TGCAGCGTTGTGGGAACGGACTGTGGCTACACCTTC
16	TRBD1	TRBV5-1	few	TRBJ2-1	CASSLQGDRPYNEQFF	TGCGCCAGCAGCTTACAGGGGGACAGGCCTTACAATGAGCAGTTCTTC
13	NA	TRBV6-2/TRBV6-3	few	TRBJ1-4	CASSYSKSGKLFF	TGTGCCAGCAGTTACTCTAAATCTGGGAAACTGTTTTTT
15	NA	TRBV7-6	few	TRBJ2-7	CASSPDREGSYEQYF	TGTGCCAGCAGCCCCGACAGGGAGGGGTCCTACGAGCAGTACTTC
16	TRBD1	TRBV3-1	NA	TRBJ1-6	CASSQEETGRNSPLHF	TGTGCCAGCAGCCAAGAAGAGACAGGGAGGAATTCACCCCTCCACTTT